What follows describes a single TCR beta chain. Its antigen is as yet unknown. This entry belongs to a study of cytomegalovirus exposure and HLA in healthy donors. Study-wide results and caveats: Researchers reportedly found TCR beta sequences accurately predicted most subjects' HLA-A and HLA-B alleles.

PCR amplification relied on 60 Vbeta primers (plus 13 Jbeta primers). Method: immunoSEQ multiplex PCR; TCRdb's copy keeps in-frame clones and lacks some. The table records about 160,000 clones, roughly 70% of them present only once. Germline V gene data show CDR1 as MNHEY and CDR2 as SVGAGI. Deletions cut 6 bases from V and 0 bases from J, with 3 bases between. The CDR3 is 13 residues long. The source material was PBMCs. This TCR was sampled from a woman aged 25 to 39 in good health and CMV-seronegative. The chain joins TRBV6-5 to TRBJ2-6; D not resolved. The CDR3 DNA reads TGTGCCAGCAGCCACTCTGGGGCCAACGTCCTGACTTTC. Amino acid sequence: CASSHSGANVLTF.